This is a list of T cell receptor beta chains from one sample in a study of OX40 agonist ivuxolimab in advanced cancers. The data were produced by immunoSEQ multiplex PCR, yet TCRdb's version contains in-frame clones alone and is incomplete. The table lists 50,000 to 70,000 clones, just under 85% of them singletons. Here the sequenced sample was CD4+ or CD8+ T cells sorted from blood, taken in a trial of the OX40 agonist ivuxolimab. These receptors all come from an adult with an advanced solid tumor such as melanoma, head and neck, liver or kidney cancer. Both conserved end residues are trimmed from each CDR3.

TRBJ2-7	TRBV27	ASSFGIAYEQY
TRBJ1-1	TRBV6-5	ASRSGTIEAF
TRBJ2-7	TRBV13	ASSGQAAGDDEQY
TRBJ2-1	TRBV11-3	ASRWTSGSHNEQF
TRBJ2-7	TRBV4-3	ASSQDISGSSYEQY
TRBJ2-1	TRBV7-2	ASSGTENEQF
TRBJ2-5	TRBV5-4	ASSSRLAGGLETQY
TRBJ2-7	TRBV28	ASSLGLLGEQY
TRBJ2-7	TRBV7-9	ASSPRAAGEQY
TRBJ2-5	TRBV28	ASSPFWGEGQETQY
TRBJ2-2	TRBV11-3	ASSLGGSGPGELF
TRBJ1-2	TRBV7-9	ASSASGQGVYGYT